The clone carrying this T cell receptor beta chain is a singleton in its sample. What it binds is unknown. The record originates from a study of cytomegalovirus exposure and HLA in healthy donors. The V gene end was trimmed by 4 bases and the J gene end by 3 bases; junction bases not matched to a gene: 3. Germline V CDR1 and CDR2: SGHNT, YYREEE (reference sequence). The CDR3 is 15 amino acids. Use of 60 Vbeta and 13 Jbeta primers characterized the PCR. The assay was immunoSEQ multiplex PCR, and TCRdb's table has in-frame clones only and misses some. This table holds approximately 220,000 clones, 75% to 90% found once. Whole-study results and caveats: Data from an earlier analysis indicated that most TCR beta V segments were productive either about 87% or about 30% of the time. In all likelihood, a cluster of highly shared sequence variants was a sequencing artifact.

This sequence joins TRBV5-4 and TRBJ2-5; TRBD2 agrees at 13 bases. Input material: PBMCs. The clonotype was recovered from a boy between 2 and 10 years old in good health and CMV-seronegative. The CDR3 nucleotides are TGTGCCAGCAGCATTACTAGCGGGAGGGAAGAGACCCAGTACTTC. Its protein product is CASSITSGREETQYF.